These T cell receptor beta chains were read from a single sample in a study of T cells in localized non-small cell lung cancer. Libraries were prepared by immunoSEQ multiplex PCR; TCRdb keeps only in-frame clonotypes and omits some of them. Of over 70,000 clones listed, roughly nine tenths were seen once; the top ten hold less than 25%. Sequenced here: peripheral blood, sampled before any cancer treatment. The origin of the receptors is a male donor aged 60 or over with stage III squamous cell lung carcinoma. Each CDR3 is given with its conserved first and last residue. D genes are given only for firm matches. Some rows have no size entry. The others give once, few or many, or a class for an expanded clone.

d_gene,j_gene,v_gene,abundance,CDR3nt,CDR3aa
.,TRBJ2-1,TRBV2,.,TGTGCCAGCAGTGAAGGCCCCTACAATGAGCAGTTCTTC,CASSEGPYNEQFF
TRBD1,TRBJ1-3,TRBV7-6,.,TGTGCCAGCAGCCGATTCGGACAGGACCTCTCTGGAAACACCATATATTTT,CASSRFGQDLSGNTIYF
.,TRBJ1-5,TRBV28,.,TGTGCCACCGAACGGACGTCTAGCAATCAGCCCCAGCATTTT,CATERTSSNQPQHF
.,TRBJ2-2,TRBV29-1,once,TGCAGCGCCGGGGAGGGGGACACCGGGGAGCTGTTTTTT,CSAGEGDTGELFF
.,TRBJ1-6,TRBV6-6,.,TGTGCCACCACCGGGGTCTTCAATTCACCCCTCCACTTT,CATTGVFNSPLHF
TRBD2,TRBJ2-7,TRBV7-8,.,TGTGCCAGCGGGGGGGAGTCCTACGAGCAGTACTTC,CASGGESYEQYF
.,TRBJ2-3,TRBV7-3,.,TGTGCCAGCAGCTTAGGCCAGGTGGTGGATACGCAGTATTTT,CASSLGQVVDTQYF
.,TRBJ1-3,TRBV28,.,TGTGCCAGCAGCGTGGGCGGGGACTCTGGAAACACCATATATTTT,CASSVGGDSGNTIYF
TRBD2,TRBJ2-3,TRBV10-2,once,TGCGCCAGCAGTGAAAGCGGGGGCACAGATACGCAGTATTTT,CASSESGGTDTQYF
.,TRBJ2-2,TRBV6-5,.,TGTGCCAGCAGCGGATACACCGGGGAGCTGTTTTTT,CASSGYTGELFF
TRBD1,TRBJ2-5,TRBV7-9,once,TGTGCCAGCGAAAGGGGGCTCCAAGAGACCCAGTACTTC,CASERGLQETQYF
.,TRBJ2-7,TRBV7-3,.,TGTGCCAGCAGCTCCTCCTCGGGGGCGGGCGAGCAGTACTTC,CASSSSSGAGEQYF
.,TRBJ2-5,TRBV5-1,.,TGCGCCAGCACCCTCAGGGGGGCTGGGATAGAGACCCAGTACTTC,CASTLRGAGIETQYF
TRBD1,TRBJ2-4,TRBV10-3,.,TGTGCCATCAGTGAATCACCGACAGGGAACATTCAGTACTTC,CAISESPTGNIQYF
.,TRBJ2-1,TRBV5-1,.,TGCGCCAGCAGCTCCGTCCTAAACAATGAGCAGTTCTTC,CASSSVLNNEQFF
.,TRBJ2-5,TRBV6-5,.,TGTGCCAGCAGAGATAGGGTGGGCCAAGAGACCCAGTACTTC,CASRDRVGQETQYF
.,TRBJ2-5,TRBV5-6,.,TGTGCCAGCAGCTTGTTGGAGGGGATATTCCAAGAGACCCAGTACTTC,CASSLLEGIFQETQYF
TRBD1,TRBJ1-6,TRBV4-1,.,TGCGCCAGCAGCCAAGTGGGGACAGGGAATTCACCCCTCCACTTT,CASSQVGTGNSPLHF
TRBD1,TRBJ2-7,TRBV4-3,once,TGCGCCAGCAGCCATGAGGAGGACAGGGCCTACGAGCAGTACTTC,CASSHEEDRAYEQYF
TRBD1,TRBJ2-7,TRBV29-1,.,TGCAGCGTTACGGGACAGGGGTCCTACGAGCAGTACTTC,CSVTGQGSYEQYF
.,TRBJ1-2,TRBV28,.,TGTGCCAGCAGTTCGACAGGCTATGGCTACACCTTC,CASSSTGYGYTF
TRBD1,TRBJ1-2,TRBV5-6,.,TGTGCCAGCAGCTTTCTGTCACAGGGGGATGGCTACACCTTC,CASSFLSQGDGYTF
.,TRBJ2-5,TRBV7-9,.,TGTGCCAGCAGCTTAGGAACTAGGATCCAAGAGACCCAGTACTTC,CASSLGTRIQETQYF
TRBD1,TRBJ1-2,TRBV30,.,TGTGCCTGGACCCAGGGGGGTGGCTACACCTTC,CAWTQGGGYTF
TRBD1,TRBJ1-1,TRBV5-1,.,TGCGCCAGCAGCCCCGGACAGGGGAGGACTGAAGCTTTCTTT,CASSPGQGRTEAFF
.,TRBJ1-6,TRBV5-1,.,TGCGCCAGCAGCTTAGGAACTCAGTATAATTCACCCCTCCACTTT,CASSLGTQYNSPLHF
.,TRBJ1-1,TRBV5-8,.,TGTGCCAGCAGCGACCCGACAGAGAGGAGCCCTGAAGCTTTCTTT,CASSDPTERSPEAFF
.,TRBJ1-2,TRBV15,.,TGTGCCACCAGCAGAGAAGGGGTCGGCTATGGCTACACCTTC,CATSREGVGYGYTF
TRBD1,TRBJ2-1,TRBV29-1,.,TGCAGCGCCGAAACAGGGGGCAATGAGCAGTTCTTC,CSAETGGNEQFF
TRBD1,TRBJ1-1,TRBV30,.,TGTGCCTGGAGTGTACCCCGACAGGGCCTGAACACTGAAGCTTTCTTT,CAWSVPRQGLNTEAFF
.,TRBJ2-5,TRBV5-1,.,TGCGCCAGCAGCTTGGCCGCGGACTTGTACTTC,CASSLAADLYF
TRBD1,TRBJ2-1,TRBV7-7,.,TGTGCCAGCAGCTTGAGTACCGGGACAGGGACGAATGAGCAGTTCTTC,CASSLSTGTGTNEQFF
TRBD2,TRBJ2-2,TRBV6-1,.,TGTGCCAGCAGGACTGGACTAGCGGAAACCGGGGAGCTGTTTTTT,CASRTGLAETGELFF
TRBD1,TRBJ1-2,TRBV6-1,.,TGTGCCACCACAGTCGGGACAGGGGCCTATGGCTACACCTTC,CATTVGTGAYGYTF
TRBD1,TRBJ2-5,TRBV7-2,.,TGTGCCAGCAGCTTATCGGCAACAGGGGGCCTGCAGACCCAGTACTTC,CASSLSATGGLQTQYF
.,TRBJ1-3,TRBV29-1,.,TGCAGCGTCGCTAATGGAAACACCATATATTTT,CSVANGNTIYF
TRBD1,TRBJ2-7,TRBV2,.,TGTGCCAGCAGTAGGCAACAGGGGAGTCGCGAGCAGTACTTC,CASSRQQGSREQYF
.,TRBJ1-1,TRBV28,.,TGTGCCAGCAGTTTATCTTACACTGAAGCTTTCTTT,CASSLSYTEAFF
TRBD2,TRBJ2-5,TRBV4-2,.,TGTGCCAGCAGCCGCGCGGGGGGCATAGGAGAGACCCAGTACTTC,CASSRAGGIGETQYF
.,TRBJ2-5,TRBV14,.,TGTGCCAGCAGCCAGTGGGTGACAGCACAAGAGACCCAGTACTTC,CASSQWVTAQETQYF
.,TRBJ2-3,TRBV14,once,TGTGCCAGCAGCCACGGATCTACTTTCACAGATACGCAGTATTTT,CASSHGSTFTDTQYF
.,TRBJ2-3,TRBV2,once,TGTGCCAGCAGTGAAGGAGGGGGCACAGATACGCAGTATTTT,CASSEGGGTDTQYF
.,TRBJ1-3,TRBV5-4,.,TGTGCGTACAAGTTGCGGAACTCTGGAAACACCATATATTTT,CAYKLRNSGNTIYF
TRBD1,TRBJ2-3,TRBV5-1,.,TGCGCCAGCAGCCGGGACAGTCTTAACACAGATACGCAGTATTTT,CASSRDSLNTDTQYF
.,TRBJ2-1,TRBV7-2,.,TGTGCCAGCAGCTTACTAACAGGGTATTACAATGAGCAGTTCTTC,CASSLLTGYYNEQFF
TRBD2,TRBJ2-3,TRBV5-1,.,TGCGCCAGCAGCCATGGACTAGCGGGGACGGCATTCACAGATACGCAGTATTTT,CASSHGLAGTAFTDTQYF
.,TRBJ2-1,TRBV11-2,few,TGTGCCAGCAGCTCGCTACGGCGGGGGCCTAGCTCCTACAATGAGCAGTTCTTC,CASSSLRRGPSSYNEQFF
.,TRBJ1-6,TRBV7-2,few,TGTGCCAGCAGCTTAGGGGCAGGGTGGTTAAATTCACCCCTCCACTTT,CASSLGAGWLNSPLHF
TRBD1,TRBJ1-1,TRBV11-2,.,TGTGCCAGCAGCCATAACAGGGGGGACACTGAAGCTTTCTTT,CASSHNRGDTEAFF
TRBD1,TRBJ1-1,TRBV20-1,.,TGCAGTGCTAGAGCAGGGGGCTTAGCTTTCTTT,CSARAGGLAFF
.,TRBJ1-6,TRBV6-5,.,TGTGCCTCAAGATCTTATAATTCACCCCTCCACTTT,CASRSYNSPLHF
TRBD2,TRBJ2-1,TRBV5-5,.,TGTGCCAGCAGCTTGGCCGCGAGCGGGGGAGTCCGAAACAATGAGCAGTTCTTC,CASSLAASGGVRNNEQFF
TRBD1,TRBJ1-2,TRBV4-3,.,TGCGCCAGCAGCCAAGTTCGGGGACAGAACTATGGCTACACCTTC,CASSQVRGQNYGYTF
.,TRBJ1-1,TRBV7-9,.,TGTGCCAGCAGTCCGTCAGGAGCAGCCGAAGCTTTCTTT,CASSPSGAAEAFF
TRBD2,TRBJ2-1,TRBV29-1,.,TGCAGCGTTCGCCGCGGGGGTGAAAACAATGAGCAGTTCTTC,CSVRRGGENNEQFF
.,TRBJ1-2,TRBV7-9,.,TGTGCCAGCAGCTTAGATGGGGGGAACTATGGCTACACCTTC,CASSLDGGNYGYTF
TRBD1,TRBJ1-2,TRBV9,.,TGTGCCAGCAGCGTCTACGACAGGGGCAGCTCCTATGGCTACACCTTC,CASSVYDRGSSYGYTF
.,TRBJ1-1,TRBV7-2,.,TGTGCCAGCAGCTTACGGGCGAACACTGAAGCTTTCTTT,CASSLRANTEAFF
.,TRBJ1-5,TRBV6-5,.,TGTGCCAGCAGTTTACGACAGGAAGGTAATCAGCCCCAGCATTTT,CASSLRQEGNQPQHF